A selection of T cell receptor beta chains follows, all from one sample in a study of early T cells in non-severe SARS-CoV-2 infection. TCRdb re-derived calls from the 5' RACE reads in MiXCR, one entry per CDR3 protein. The sample holds some 56,000 distinct CDR3 sequences, more than 9% seen once. Sequences were obtained from whole blood. The receptor set was obtained from an adult who was a healthcare worker with PCR-confirmed SARS-CoV-2 infection or an uninfected control (not recorded which). Both conserved end residues are part of each CDR3. The D gene is left open where the match is weak. Not every row has a clone size; where given, it reads once, few, many or a size class.

D gene | clone size | J gene | V gene | CDR3 DNA | CDR3 protein
. | many | TRBJ1-6 | TRBV4-3 | TGCGCCAGCAGCCAAGATACCGGGGGCGGTTCACCCCTCCACTTT | CASSQDTGGGSPLHF
TRBD2 | many | TRBJ2-4 | TRBV4-2 | TGTGCCAGCAGCCAAGATCGGGGTAGCGGGGGGAAAAACATTCAGTACTTC | CASSQDRGSGGKNIQYF
TRBD1 | many | TRBJ1-1 | TRBV5-4 | TGTGCCAGCAACCGCGTGGGACAGGCTTCTGAAGCTTTCTTT | CASNRVGQASEAFF
. | . | TRBJ2-7 | TRBV27 | TGTGCCAGCAGTTTGACTTTTGCGGGAAGCGCCTACGAGCAGTACTTC | CASSLTFAGSAYEQYF
. | many | TRBJ2-2 | TRBV7-9 | TGTGCCAGCAGCATTCCGGGACTCTACACCGGGGAGCTGTTTTTT | CASSIPGLYTGELFF
. | many | TRBJ2-5 | TRBV11-2 | TGTGCCAGCAGCTTACGAGAGACCCAGTACTTC | CASSLRETQYF
. | many | TRBJ1-1 | TRBV27 | TGTGCCAGCAGTTTATCAACAGCTATGAACACTGAAGCTTTCTTT | CASSLSTAMNTEAFF
. | many | TRBJ2-3 | TRBV20-1 | TGCAGTGCAGAACTCCCAGATACGCAGTATTTT | CSAELPDTQYF
TRBD2 | few | TRBJ2-2 | TRBV6-4 | TGTGCCAGCCGGGAGGGCCCGGACACCGGGGAGCTGTTTTTT | CASREGPDTGELFF
. | many | TRBJ1-6 | TRBV20-1 | TGCAGTGCTAGAGAGGCGGGCCCAAATTCACCCCTCCACTTT | CSAREAGPNSPLHF
TRBD2 | . | TRBJ2-1 | TRBV4-1 | TGCGCCAGCAGCCAAGATCCGAGCGGGAGGGCCAATGAGCAGTTCTTC | CASSQDPSGRANEQFF
. | many | TRBJ2-4 | TRBV29-1 | TGCAGCGTTGAAGGCGTCCTCGGGAACATTCAGTACTTC | CSVEGVLGNIQYF
. | many | TRBJ2-5 | TRBV18 | TGTGCCAGCTCGACCACCTCCGAGACCCAGTACTTC | CASSTTSETQYF
TRBD1 | many | TRBJ1-1 | TRBV4-1 | TGCGCCAGCAGCCAATCGACAGGGGCCCTCACTGAAGCTTTCTTT | CASSQSTGALTEAFF
. | . | TRBJ1-2 | TRBV5-1 | TGCGCCAGCAGCTTGGCTACCGGTTCCGGCTACACCTTC | CASSLATGSGYTF
. | . | TRBJ1-6 | TRBV3-1 | TGTGCCAGCAGCCCGGACTGGAATTCACCCCTCCACTTT | CASSPDWNSPLHF
TRBD1 | many | TRBJ1-6 | TRBV10-3 | TGTGCCATCAGCAGACAGGGGAATAATTCACCCCTCCACTTT | CAISRQGNNSPLHF
TRBD1 | few | TRBJ1-5 | TRBV5-1 | TGCGCCAGCAGCTTCGACAGGGCAACGCAGCCCCAGCATTTT | CASSFDRATQPQHF
. | . | TRBJ2-3 | TRBV30 | TGTGCCTGGAGCCTACTAAGGGGTGGGGGGACAGATACGCAGTATTTT | CAWSLLRGGGTDTQYF
. | . | TRBJ1-1 | TRBV29-1 | TGCAGCGCCTCCCCCCAGGGACGCGCGGACACTGAAGCTTTCTTT | CSASPQGRADTEAFF
. | . | TRBJ2-7 | TRBV20-1 | TGCAGTGCTAGAGATTCGTCTAAAGACAGCTCCTACGAGCAGTACTTC | CSARDSSKDSSYEQYF
TRBD1 | many | TRBJ1-4 | TRBV20-1 | TGCAGTGCTAGAGAGGGGACAGGGCATGAAAAACTGTTTTTT | CSAREGTGHEKLFF
. | few | TRBJ2-7 | TRBV11-1 | TGTGCCAGCAGCTCGAAGACTAGTAGTGAGCAGTACTTC | CASSSKTSSEQYF
. | few | TRBJ2-2 | TRBV11-2 | TGTGCCAGCAGCTTAGGCCCGGTCGGGAAGCTGTTTTTT | CASSLGPVGKLFF
. | few | TRBJ2-1 | TRBV3-1 | TGTGCCAGCAGCCAAGATTCCTCCTACAATGAGCAGTTCTTC | CASSQDSSYNEQFF
TRBD2 | . | TRBJ2-4 | TRBV6-2/TRBV6-3 | TGTGCCAGCACGAGAAGACTAGCGTTTGGCAAAAACATTCAGTACTTC | CASTRRLAFGKNIQYF